This T cell receptor beta chain was identified during a study of blood T cell repertoires in COVID-19. About the study: T cells, B-cell-depleted T cells, or PBMCs supplied cDNA or gDNA.

Original methodology: Quantification of nucleated cells was approximated via reference gene primer amplification. TCRdb's table, derived via immunoSEQ multiplex PCR, lists solely in-frame clones and lacks some. The D gene and trimming were derived from the DNA, and the V and J assignments and clone size from that table. The sample has over 150,000 clones, around 79% seen once. Germline values: CDR1 SNHLY, CDR2 FYNNEI. Trimming stripped 4 bases from V and 6 bases from J, with 14 bases between. This CDR3 spans 14 amino acids. The V call is TRBV2, the J call TRBJ2-3; possibly TRBD2 for D (7 bases). This sequence was found in a woman between 70 and 85 years old with acute or convalescent COVID-19. The specimen was peripheral blood. Here the CDR3 DNA reads TGTGCCAGCAGTGTTCGGGGGGCTGGGGATACGCAGTATTTT. Translation: CASSVRGAGDTQYF.